This TCR beta chain was identified in a study of blood T cell repertoires in COVID-19. Overall study: The analysed material was cDNA or gDNA that came from T cells, B-cell-depleted T cells, or PBMCs.

Study members were between about 18 and 95 years old and lived in roughly 24 US regions. Participant reports of clinical history set cohort assignment. Source study methods: Estimated nucleated cell counts came from reference gene primer amplification. Repertoires were generated with immunoSEQ multiplex PCR, while TCRdb's copy carries only in-frame clones and drops some. V and J calls and clone size are copied from that table; D and trimming were computed from the DNA. The table has around 300,000 clones, 75% to 90% seen once. The germline V gene encodes CDR1 SGHVS and CDR2 FNYEAQ. The CDR3 extends over 15 amino acids. Trimming removed 1 base from V and 6 bases from J, with 12 bases in between.

This clonotype was obtained from a woman younger than 30 who had recovered from COVID-19. Sequencing was performed on PBMCs or T cells enriched from blood (not recorded which). This chain connects TRBV7-6 to TRBJ1-4; maybe TRBD1 (6 bases). The CDR3 protein is CASSLGQGKDEKLFF. In DNA, the CDR3 is TGTGCCAGCAGCTTAGGGCAGGGGAAGGATGAAAAACTGTTTTTT.